This TCR beta chain was found in a study of cytomegalovirus exposure and HLA in healthy donors. PCR employed 60 Vbeta and 13 Jbeta primers. Libraries were prepared by immunoSEQ multiplex PCR; TCRdb keeps only in-frame clonotypes and omits some of them. The data hold 150,000 to 200,000 clones, with under 90% observed a single time. From germline, CDR1 is KGHSY and CDR2 FQNENV. Between the trimmed V and J ends, which lost 1 base and 6 bases, there was a span of 13 bases. This CDR3 contains 15 residues. The sample comprised PBMCs. This TCR came from a man aged 25 to 40 in good health and CMV-seropositive. The rearrangement uses TRBV16 and TRBJ1-5; D is perhaps TRBD1 (5 bases). CDR3 bases: TGTGCCAGCAGCCAATATGTCCAGGGCGGTCAGCCCCAGCATTTT. Its protein is CASSQYVQGGQPQHF. Full variable domain (outside the CDR3, taken from reference TRBV16 and TRBJ1-5): GEEVAQTPKHLVRGEGQKAKLYCAPIKGHSYVFWYQQVLKNEFKFLISFQNENVFDETGMPKERFSAKCLPNSPCSLEIQATKLEDSAVYFCASSQYVQGGQPQHFGDGTRLSIL.